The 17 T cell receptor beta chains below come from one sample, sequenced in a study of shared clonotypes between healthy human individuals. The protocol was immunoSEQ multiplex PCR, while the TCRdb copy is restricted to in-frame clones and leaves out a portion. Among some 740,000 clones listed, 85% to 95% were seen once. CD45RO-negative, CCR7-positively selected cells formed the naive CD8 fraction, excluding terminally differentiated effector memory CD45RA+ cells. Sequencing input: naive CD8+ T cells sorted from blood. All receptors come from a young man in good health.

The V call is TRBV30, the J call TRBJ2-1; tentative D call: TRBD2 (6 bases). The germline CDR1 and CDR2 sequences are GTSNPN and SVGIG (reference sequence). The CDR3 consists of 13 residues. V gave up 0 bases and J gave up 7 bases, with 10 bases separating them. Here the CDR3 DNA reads TGTGCCTGGAGTGTTTCCCGGGGGAATGAGCAGTTCTTC. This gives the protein CAWSVSRGNEQFF.

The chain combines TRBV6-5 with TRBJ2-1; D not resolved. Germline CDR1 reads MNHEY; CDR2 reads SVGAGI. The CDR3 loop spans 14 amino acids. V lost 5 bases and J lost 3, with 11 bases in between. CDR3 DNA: TGTGCCAGCAGTAAAGGGCAGCTCTACAATGAGCAGTTCTTC. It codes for CASSKGQLYNEQFF.

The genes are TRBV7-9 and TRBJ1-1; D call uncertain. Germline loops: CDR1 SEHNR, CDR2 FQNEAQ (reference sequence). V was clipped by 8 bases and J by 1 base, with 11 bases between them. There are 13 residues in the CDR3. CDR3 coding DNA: TGTGCCAGCCACGGGAGCGGGAACACTGAAGCTTTCTTT. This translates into CASHGSGNTEAFF.

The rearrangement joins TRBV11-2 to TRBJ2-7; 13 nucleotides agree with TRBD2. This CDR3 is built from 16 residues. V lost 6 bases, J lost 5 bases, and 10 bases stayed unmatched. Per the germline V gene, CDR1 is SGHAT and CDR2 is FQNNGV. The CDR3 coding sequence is TGTGCCAGCAGTGCGCCGGGACTAGCGGGATTGAACGAGCAGTACTTC. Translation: CASSAPGLAGLNEQYF.

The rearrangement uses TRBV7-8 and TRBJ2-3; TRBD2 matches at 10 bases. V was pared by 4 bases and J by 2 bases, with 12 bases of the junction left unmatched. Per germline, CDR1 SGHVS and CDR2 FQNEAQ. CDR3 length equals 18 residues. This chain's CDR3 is CASSYRTTGTSATDTQYF. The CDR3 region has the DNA TGTGCCAGCAGCTATCGAACCACCGGGACTAGCGCCACAGATACGCAGTATTTT.

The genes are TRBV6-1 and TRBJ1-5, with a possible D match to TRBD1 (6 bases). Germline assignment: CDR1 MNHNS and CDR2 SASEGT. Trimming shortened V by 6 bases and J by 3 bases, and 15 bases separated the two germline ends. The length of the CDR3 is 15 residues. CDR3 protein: CASSPRGGPNQPQHF. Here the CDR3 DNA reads TGTGCCAGCAGCCCCCGAGGGGGGCCCAATCAGCCCCAGCATTTT.

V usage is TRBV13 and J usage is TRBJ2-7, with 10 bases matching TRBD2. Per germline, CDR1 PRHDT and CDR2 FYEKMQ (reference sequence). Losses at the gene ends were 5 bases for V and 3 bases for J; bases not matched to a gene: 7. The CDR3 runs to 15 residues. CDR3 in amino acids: CASSKSGRANYEQYF. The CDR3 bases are TGTGCCAGCAGCAAAAGCGGGAGGGCCAACTACGAGCAGTACTTC.

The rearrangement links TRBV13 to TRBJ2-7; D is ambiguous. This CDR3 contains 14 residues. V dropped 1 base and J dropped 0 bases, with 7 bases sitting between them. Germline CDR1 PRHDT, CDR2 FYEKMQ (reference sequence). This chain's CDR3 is CASSLAVSSYEQYF. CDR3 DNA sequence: TGTGCCAGCAGCTTAGCGGTGAGCTCCTACGAGCAGTACTTC. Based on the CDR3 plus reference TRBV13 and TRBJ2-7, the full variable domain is AAGVIQSPRHLIKEKRETATLKCYPIPRHDTVYWYQQGPGQDPQFLISFYEKMQSDKGSIPDRFSAQQFSDYHSELNMSSLELGDSALYFCASSLAVSSYEQYFGPGTRLTVT.

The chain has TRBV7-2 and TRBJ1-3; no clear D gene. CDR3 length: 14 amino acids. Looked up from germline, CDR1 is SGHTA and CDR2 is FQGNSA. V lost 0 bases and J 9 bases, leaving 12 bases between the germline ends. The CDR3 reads CASSLARQSGTIYF. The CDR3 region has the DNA TGTGCCAGCAGCTTAGCGCGGCAGAGTGGCACCATATATTTT. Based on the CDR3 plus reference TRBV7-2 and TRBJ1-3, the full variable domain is GAGVSQSPSNKVTEKGKDVELRCDPISGHTALYWYRQSLGQGLEFLIYFQGNSAPDKSGLPSDRFSAERTGGSVSTLTIQRTQQEDSAVYLCASSLARQSGTIYFGEGSWLTVV.

The CDR3 DNA follows: TGTGCCAGCAGCTCACCTGGAGGTGCCTACGAGCAGTACTTC. This translates into CASSSPGGAYEQYF. The chain combines TRBV7-2 with TRBJ2-7, with a tentative D call TRBD2 (5 bases). CDR1 is SGHTA, CDR2 FQGNSA, per germline. The CDR3 contains 14 residues. Deletions cut 4 bases from V and 2 bases from J, with 12 bases between.

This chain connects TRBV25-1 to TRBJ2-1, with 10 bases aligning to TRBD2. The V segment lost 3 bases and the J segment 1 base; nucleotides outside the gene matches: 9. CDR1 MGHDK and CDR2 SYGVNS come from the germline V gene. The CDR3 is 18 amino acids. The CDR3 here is CASSDSSGRTGSYNEQFF. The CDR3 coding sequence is TGTGCCAGCAGTGACTCTAGCGGGAGAACAGGTTCCTACAATGAGCAGTTCTTC.

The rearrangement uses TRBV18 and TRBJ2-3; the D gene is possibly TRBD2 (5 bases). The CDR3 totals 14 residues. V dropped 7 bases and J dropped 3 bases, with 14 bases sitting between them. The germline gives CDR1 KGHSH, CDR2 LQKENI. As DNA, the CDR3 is TGTGCCAGCTTTGGACTGTCCCTAACAGATACGCAGTATTTT. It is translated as CASFGLSLTDTQYF. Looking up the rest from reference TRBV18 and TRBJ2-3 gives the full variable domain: NAGVMQNPRHLVRRRGQEARLRCSPMKGHSHVYWYRQLPEEGLKFMVYLQKENIIDESGMPKERFSAEFPKEGPSILRIQQVVRGDSAAYFCASFGLSLTDTQYFGPGTRLTVL.

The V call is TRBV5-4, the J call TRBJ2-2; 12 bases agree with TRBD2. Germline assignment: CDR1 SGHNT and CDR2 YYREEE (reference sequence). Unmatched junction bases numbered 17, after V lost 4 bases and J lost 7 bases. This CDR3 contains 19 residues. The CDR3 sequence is CASSTPTSGRFPYGGELFF. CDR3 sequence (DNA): TGTGCCAGCAGCACACCGACTAGCGGGAGATTCCCGTACGGCGGGGAGCTGTTTTTT.

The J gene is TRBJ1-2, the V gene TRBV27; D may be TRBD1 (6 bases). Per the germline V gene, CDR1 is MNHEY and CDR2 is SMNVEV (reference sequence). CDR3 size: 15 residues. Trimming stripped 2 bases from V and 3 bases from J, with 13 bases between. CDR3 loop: CASSLKGVVDYGYTF. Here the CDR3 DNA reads TGTGCCAGCAGTTTAAAGGGGGTCGTCGACTATGGCTACACCTTC.

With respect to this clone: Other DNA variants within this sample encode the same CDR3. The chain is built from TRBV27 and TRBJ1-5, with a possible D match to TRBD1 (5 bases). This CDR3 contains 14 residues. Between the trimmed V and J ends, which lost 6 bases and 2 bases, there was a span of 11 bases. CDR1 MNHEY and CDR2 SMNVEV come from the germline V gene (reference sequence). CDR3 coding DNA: TGTGCCAGCAGGCCCGGACAACGCAATCAGCCCCAGCATTTT. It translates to CASRPGQRNQPQHF.

CDR3 residues: CASSDRVLTANTEAFF. Written as DNA, the CDR3 is TGTGCCAGCAGTGATAGGGTCCTGACAGCGAACACTGAAGCTTTCTTT. The gene calls are TRBV2 and TRBJ1-1; tentative D call: TRBD1 (5 bases). The ends were cut back, 3 bases at V and 1 base at J, with 15 bases in the middle. Per germline, CDR1 SNHLY and CDR2 FYNNEI. CDR3 length: 16 residues.

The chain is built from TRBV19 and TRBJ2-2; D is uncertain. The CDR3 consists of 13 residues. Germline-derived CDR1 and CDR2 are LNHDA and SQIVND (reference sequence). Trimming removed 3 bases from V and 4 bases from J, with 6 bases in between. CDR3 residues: CASSIILTGELFF. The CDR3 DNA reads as TGTGCCAGTAGTATTATCCTCACCGGGGAGCTGTTTTTT.